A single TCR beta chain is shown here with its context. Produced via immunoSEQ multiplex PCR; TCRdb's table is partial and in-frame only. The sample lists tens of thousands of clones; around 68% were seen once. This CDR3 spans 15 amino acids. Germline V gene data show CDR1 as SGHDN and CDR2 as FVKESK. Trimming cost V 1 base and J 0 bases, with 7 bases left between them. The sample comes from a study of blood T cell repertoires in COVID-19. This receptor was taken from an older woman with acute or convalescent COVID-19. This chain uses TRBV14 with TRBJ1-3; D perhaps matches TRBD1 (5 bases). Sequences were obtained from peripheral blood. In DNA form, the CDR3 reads TGTGCCAGCAGCCAAGGCAGGGTCTCTGGAAACACCATATATTTT. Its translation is CASSQGRVSGNTIYF.